A single sample is the source of the 25 T cell receptor beta chains below, sequenced in a study of T cell clonotyping in hematopoietic cell transplantation. Libraries were prepared by immunoSEQ multiplex PCR; TCRdb keeps only in-frame clonotypes and omits some of them. The profile shows about 11,000 clones, approximately 46% of them singletons. This specimen consisted of PBMCs, obtained 30 days after allogeneic stem cell transplant. These receptors all come from a male patient in his fifties who had an allogeneic stem cell transplant from an unrelated donor, so the T cells may come from the graft donor. Some clones in this sample may be carry-over from other donors' samples.

This CDR3 is CASSRGLEPDTQYF. In DNA form, the CDR3 reads TGTGCCAGTAGTAGGGGACTAGAACCAGATACGCAGTATTTT. The chain combines TRBV19 with TRBJ2-3; TRBD2 agrees at 8 bases. V lost 4 bases to trimming and J lost 4 bases; unmatched junction nucleotides: 4. CDR1 LNHDA and CDR2 SQIVND come from the germline V gene (reference sequence). The CDR3 runs to 14 residues.

Only a few counts were recorded for this clone. CDR3 DNA: TGTGCCAGCGGGTTATACGAGCAGTACTTC. Its protein is CASGLYEQYF. V is TRBV28 and J is TRBJ2-7; no clear D gene. The CDR3 consists of 10 residues. V shed 8 bases and J shed 4 bases, with 6 bases lying between them. From germline, CDR1 is MDHEN and CDR2 SYDVKM. Together with reference TRBV28 and TRBJ2-7, the CDR3 gives the full variable domain: DVKVTQSSRYLVKRTGEKVFLECVQDMDHENMFWYRQDPGLGLRLIYFSYDVKMKEKGDIPEGYSVSREKKERFSLILESASTNQTSMYLCASGLYEQYFGPGTRLTVT.

This clone showed up just a few times. This rearrangement joins TRBV29-1 to TRBJ1-1; 7 bases fit TRBD1. The junction had 15 bases not matched to a gene; V was cut back by 6 bases and J by 8 bases. Germline loops: CDR1 SQVTM, CDR2 ANQGSEA. The CDR3 has 14 amino acids. CDR3 region: CSVAGQRNFGEAFF. CDR3 bases: TGCAGCGTCGCGGGACAGCGGAATTTTGGAGAAGCTTTCTTT.

The chain joins TRBV5-1 to TRBJ2-7, with a possible D match to TRBD1 (6 bases). The CDR3 totals 14 residues. V was trimmed by 4 bases and J by 5 bases, leaving 16 bases between them. The V gene's germline CDR1 is SGHRS and CDR2 YFSETQ. CDR3 in DNA: TGCGCCAGCAGCCCTGGACAGCAGGGTGACGAGCAGTACTTC. Its translation is CASSPGQQGDEQYF.

This chain uses TRBV5-4 with TRBJ1-2; D is uncertain. The CDR3 is 12 residues long. Germline loops: CDR1 SGHNT, CDR2 YYREEE (reference sequence). Between the trimmed V and J ends, which lost 3 bases and 2 bases, there was a span of 5 bases. The CDR3 here is CASSSDNYGYTF. The CDR3 DNA reads as TGTGCCAGCAGCTCGGACAACTATGGCTACACCTTC.

This clone appeared once. The sample contains more than one DNA sequence encoding this CDR3. The rearrangement joins TRBV28 to TRBJ1-1; the match to TRBD1 covers 7 bases. Germline V lookup: CDR1 MDHEN, CDR2 SYDVKM. This CDR3 has 14 residues. The V segment lost 6 bases and the J segment 3 bases; nucleotides outside the gene matches: 7. As DNA, the CDR3 is TGTGCCAGCAGCCCAGGGGGGTCCCACACTGAAGCTTTCTTT. Its protein is CASSPGGSHTEAFF.

This clone was observed a handful of times. The junction does not match germline at one end; this may be a read error. This specimen includes other DNA sequences encoding the same CDR3. The chain couples TRBV6-5 to TRBJ2-7; possibly TRBD1 or TRBD2 for D (5 bases each). Germline V gene lookup returns CDR1 MNHEY and CDR2 SVGAGI. This CDR3 spans 12 amino acids. CDR3 coding DNA: TGTGCCACGCTGGGGGAAACCTACGAGCAATACTTC. It codes for CATLGETYEQYF.

The V gene is TRBV7-7, the J gene TRBJ2-1; 7 bases map to TRBD1. Germline lookup yields CDR1 SSHAT and CDR2 FNYEAQ (reference sequence). V shed 4 bases and J 4 bases; nucleotides not matched to a gene: 10. The CDR3 contains 16 residues. The CDR3 bases are TGTGCCAGCAGCTCGGGACAGACGAAGGCTTACAATGAGCAGTTCTTC. Residues: CASSSGQTKAYNEQFF. The full variable domain, in which reference TRBV7-7 and TRBJ2-1 provide the parts outside the CDR3, is GAGVSQSPRYKVTKRGQDVTLRCDPISSHATLYWYQQALGQGPEFLTYFNYEAQPDKSGLPSDRFSAERPEGSISTLTIQRTEQRDSAMYRCASSSGQTKAYNEQFFGPGTRLTVL.

V usage is TRBV6-6 and J usage is TRBJ2-4; D gene unclear. Trimming pared 6 bases from V and 11 bases from J, leaving 14 bases between. Germline V gives CDR1 MNHNY, CDR2 SVGAGI (reference sequence). This CDR3 spans 12 amino acids. Written as DNA, the CDR3 is TGTGCCAGCAGCCCTATCAGGAGCCTTCAGTACTTC. Its translation is CASSPIRSLQYF.

In its sample, this clone was seen a few times. The chain uses TRBV4-1 and TRBJ2-1; the D is unclear. The CDR3 consists of 14 residues. V was cut by 0 bases and J by 7 bases, with 10 bases left in between. Germline CDR1 MGHRA, CDR2 YSYEKL. The CDR3 DNA reads TGCGCCAGCAGCCAAGATTTTGTGAGGAATGAGCAGTTCTTC. This gives the protein CASSQDFVRNEQFF.

V is TRBV7-6 and J is TRBJ1-5, with 7 bases lining up with TRBD1. Germline V CDR1 and CDR2: SGHVS, FNYEAQ. The CDR3 is 16 residues long. V gave up 3 bases and J gave up 0 bases; unmatched junction bases: 5. Here the CDR3 DNA reads TGTGCCAGCAGCTTGGGGGACAGTTTTAGCAATCAGCCCCAGCATTTT. It specifies CASSLGDSFSNQPQHF.

Written as DNA, the CDR3 is TGCGCCAGCAGCGCCACCGGGGGCCTCAATGAGCAGTTCTTC. Translating gives CASSATGGLNEQFF. This rearrangement joins TRBV5-1 to TRBJ2-1; perhaps D is TRBD1 or TRBD2 (6 bases each). The CDR3 spans 14 residues. Deletions cut 4 bases from V and 6 bases from J, with 14 bases between. Germline-derived CDR1 and CDR2 are SGHRS and YFSETQ.

This clone was counted a single time. The chain recombines TRBV6-1 with TRBJ2-7; a possible D gene is TRBD1 (6 bases). V dropped 5 bases and J dropped 9 bases, with 17 bases sitting between them. The CDR3 runs 13 residues. Germline loops: CDR1 MNHNS, CDR2 SASEGT. CDR3 region: CASSRTDYDGQYF. CDR3 coding DNA: TGTGCCAGCAGTAGGACAGATTACGATGGGCAGTACTTC.

The chain combines TRBV9 with TRBJ2-3, with unresolved D. The CDR3 is 14 amino acids. In germline, CDR1 is SGDLS, CDR2 YYNGEE. V was shortened by 0 bases and J by 0 bases, with 5 bases between the two germline ends. CDR3 nucleotide sequence: TGTGCCAGCAGCGTAGACGGGAGCACAGATACGCAGTATTTT. As protein: CASSVDGSTDTQYF. Full variable domain (outside the CDR3, taken from reference TRBV9 and TRBJ2-3): DSGVTQTPKHLITATGQRVTLRCSPRSGDLSVYWYQQSLDQGLQFLIQYYNGEERAKGNILERFSAQQFPDLHSELNLSSLELGDSALYFCASSVDGSTDTQYFGPGTRLTVL.

This chain joins TRBV30 and TRBJ2-1; D possibly corresponds to TRBD2 (7 bases). The CDR3 is 14 residues long. With 0 bases removed from V and 5 bases from J, the gap between germline ends came to 11 bases. Looked up from germline, CDR1 is GTSNPN and CDR2 is SVGIG (reference sequence). CDR3 loop: CAWSVQGGNNEQFF. CDR3 coding DNA: TGTGCCTGGAGTGTACAGGGAGGGAACAATGAGCAGTTCTTC.

J is TRBJ1-5 and V is TRBV4-2; D is perhaps TRBD1 (5 bases). This CDR3 spans 15 amino acids. The ends were cut back, 4 bases at V and 4 bases at J, with 14 bases in the middle. Germline loops: CDR1 LGHNA, CDR2 YNFKEQ. CDR3 DNA: TGTGCCAGCAGCCTCGAGGAGCAGGGTAATCAGCCCCAGCATTTT. This translates into CASSLEEQGNQPQHF.

J is TRBJ1-2 and V is TRBV5-1, with a weak D call TRBD1 (5 bases). Germline V lookup: CDR1 SGHRS, CDR2 YFSETQ. This CDR3 spans 14 amino acids. The V and J ends lost 4 bases and 0 bases respectively, with 10 bases between them. The CDR3 protein is CASSVGPANYGYTF. In DNA, the CDR3 is TGCGCCAGCAGCGTGGGACCGGCTAACTATGGCTACACCTTC.

This chain joins TRBV7-9 and TRBJ1-3, with unresolved D. V was clipped by 7 bases and J by 0 bases, with 16 bases between them. The germline V gene has CDR1 SEHNR and CDR2 FQNEAQ (reference sequence). The CDR3 extends over 16 amino acids. The CDR3, as DNA: TGTGCCAGCACTTCAACCCAGGAAAGCTCTGGAAACACCATATATTTT. Translated, it gives CASTSTQESSGNTIYF.

The chain has TRBV9 and TRBJ2-1; D is unclear. The CDR3 loop spans 14 amino acids. Germline V CDR1 and CDR2: SGDLS, YYNGEE. V lost 0 bases to trimming and J lost 1 base, with 5 bases between them. The CDR3 DNA is TGTGCCAGCAGCGTAGATGGGTCCTACAATGAGCAGTTCTTC. This encodes CASSVDGSYNEQFF.

This clone turned up a few times. This sequence joins TRBV29-1 and TRBJ2-7, with 8 positions matching TRBD2. There are 14 residues in the CDR3. V trimming: 4 bases; J trimming: 3 bases; junction bases outside the gene matches: 8. Germline CDR1 is SQVTM and CDR2 is ANQGSEA. CDR3 sequence reads: CSVGVAGRRYEQYF. The CDR3 nucleotides read TGCAGCGTTGGAGTAGCGGGGAGGCGCTACGAGCAGTACTTC.

This clone appeared a few times. This chain links TRBV11-2 with TRBJ1-2, with D tentatively TRBD1 (6 bases). Trimming left V 3 bases short and J 4 bases short, with 9 bases between. There are 13 residues in the CDR3. Germline values: CDR1 SGHAT, CDR2 FQNNGV. The CDR3 region has the DNA TGTGCCAGCAGCTTCGGACAGTCCTATGGCTACACCTTC. Its translation is CASSFGQSYGYTF.

This chain links TRBV4-3 with TRBJ2-7; TRBD2 aligns across 7 bases. V dropped 3 bases and J dropped 4; count of bases not matched to a gene: 9. CDR1 is LGHNA and CDR2 is YSLEER in the germline V gene. The length of the CDR3 is 15 residues. In DNA form, the CDR3 reads TGCGCCAGCAGCCAGTCCTTGAGCGGGGAATACGAGCAGTACTTC. This encodes CASSQSLSGEYEQYF.

The chain joins TRBV5-6 to TRBJ2-7; no clear D. CDR3 length: 13 residues. CDR1 and CDR2 (germline): SGHDT, YYEEEE. Between the trimmed V and J ends, which lost 4 bases and 2 bases, there was a span of 10 bases. The CDR3: CASSGFGPYEQYF. The CDR3 nucleotides read TGTGCCAGCAGCGGATTCGGGCCCTACGAGCAGTACTTC. The whole variable domain, remainder taken from reference TRBV5-6 and TRBJ2-7, is DAGVTQSPTHLIKTRGQQVTLRCSPKSGHDTVSWYQQALGQGPQFIFQYYEEEERQRGNFPDRFSGHQFPNYSSELNVNALLLGDSALYLCASSGFGPYEQYFGPGTRLTVT.

V gene TRBV29-1 combines with J gene TRBJ2-2; D is ambiguous. V was clipped by 3 bases and J by 5 bases, with 10 bases between them. CDR1 and CDR2 from the germline V gene are SQVTM and ANQGSEA. The CDR3 totals 13 residues. The CDR3, as DNA: TGCAGCGTTGAGGACCGGGTGACCGGGGAGCTGTTTTTT. It yields the protein CSVEDRVTGELFF.

This clone is medium-sized in the sample. The gene calls are TRBV15 and TRBJ2-2; a possible D gene is TRBD2 (5 bases). V lost 0 bases, J lost 8 bases, and 10 bases lay in between. The CDR3 is made up of 14 amino acids. The V gene's germline CDR1 is LNHNV and CDR2 YYDKDF (reference sequence). CDR3 DNA sequence: TGTGCCACCAGCAGAGACCGAGGGTTGGGGGAGCTGTTTTTT. Translated, it gives CATSRDRGLGELFF.